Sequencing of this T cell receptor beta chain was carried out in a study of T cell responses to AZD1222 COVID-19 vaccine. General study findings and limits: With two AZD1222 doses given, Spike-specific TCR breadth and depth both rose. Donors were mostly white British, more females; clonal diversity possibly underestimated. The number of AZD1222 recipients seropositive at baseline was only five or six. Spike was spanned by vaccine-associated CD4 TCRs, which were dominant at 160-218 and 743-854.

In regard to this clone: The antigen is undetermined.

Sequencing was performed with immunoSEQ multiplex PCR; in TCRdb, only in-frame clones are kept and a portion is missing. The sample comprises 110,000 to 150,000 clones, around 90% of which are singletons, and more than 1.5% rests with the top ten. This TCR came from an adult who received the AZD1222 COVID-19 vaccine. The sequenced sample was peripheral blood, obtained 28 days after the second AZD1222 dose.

The DNA for the CDR3 is TGTGCCAGCAGCTTAAGGCCCGGATCTTCACCCCTCCACTTT. The encoded protein is CASSLRPGSSPLHF. The chain carries TRBV7-2 and TRBJ1-6; D call uncertain. Germline CDR1 SGHTA, CDR2 FQGNSA. V dropped 2 bases and J dropped 9 bases, with 11 bases sitting between them. The CDR3 sequence is 14 residues long.